This is a list of T cell receptor beta chains from one sample in a study of blood T cell repertoires in COVID-19. The assay was immunoSEQ multiplex PCR, and TCRdb's table has in-frame clones only and misses some. The sample has 55,000 to 85,000 clones, less than 80% seen once. What was sequenced was peripheral blood. These receptors all come from a man between 60 and 75 years old with active or convalescent COVID-19. Each CDR3 is given with its conserved first and last residue. A D gene is named only where the DNA matches it firmly. Clone size is shown for a subset of rows, as once, few, many or a class of expanded clone.

size	D	V	J	DNA	CDR3
.	TRBD1	TRBV5-5	TRBJ1-6	TGTGCCAGCAGCTTAATCCCGACAGGGGCCCTAAATTCACCCCTCCACTTT	CASSLIPTGALNSPLHF
.	.	TRBV24-1	TRBJ2-7	TGTGCCACCAGTGATTTGAGGGCAGGGGACGAGCAGTACTTC	CATSDLRAGDEQYF
.	TRBD1	TRBV6-1	TRBJ2-7	TGTGCCAGCAGTGAAGCGTTAACGGCTTCAGGGGGCTACGAGCAGTACTTC	CASSEALTASGGYEQYF
.	.	TRBV28	TRBJ2-7	TGTGCCAGCAGTTCCCCCAGGCAGGCGAGCTCCTACGAGCAGTACTTC	CASSSPRQASSYEQYF
.	TRBD1	TRBV11-3	TRBJ2-5	TGTGCCAGCAGCTTAGAGTGGGACAGGGGAAGAGAGACCCAGTACTTC	CASSLEWDRGRETQYF
.	TRBD1	TRBV7-3	TRBJ2-3	TGTGCCAGCAGCTCGGGGACAGGAACAGATACGCAGTATTTT	CASSSGTGTDTQYF
once	TRBD2	TRBV5-4	TRBJ2-3	TGTGCCAGCAGCACTAAACTAGCGGGGGACACAGATACGCAGTATTTT	CASSTKLAGDTDTQYF
.	TRBD2	TRBV2	TRBJ2-3	TGTGCCAGCACTGCTCGCCACGGACTAGCGGGGTTAAGCACAGATACGCAGTATTTT	CASTARHGLAGLSTDTQYF
.	.	TRBV18	TRBJ2-6	TGTGCCAGCTCACCTCAATTGGACAGCTCTGGGGCCAACGTCCTGACTTTC	CASSPQLDSSGANVLTF
few	.	TRBV7-9	TRBJ2-1	TGTGCCAGCAGCCCTGGTAGCGGATCCTACAATGAGCAGTTCTTC	CASSPGSGSYNEQFF